Presented here are 4 T cell receptor beta chains from one specimen sequenced in a study of blood T cells in healthy people across ages. The authors ran a second PCR of 7 to 11 cycles using a sample-barcoded 5' primer and a J-beta primer mix. Each CDR3 protein gets one entry after TCRdb re-called the 5' RACE reads with MiXCR. Among under 2,000,000 distinct CDR3 sequences listed, around 48% were seen once. Sequencing was carried out using blood. These receptors all stem from a middle-aged woman in good health.

The rearrangement uses TRBV20-1 and TRBJ1-2, with 8 nucleotides matching TRBD1. The J segment lost 1 base and the V segment lost 1 base, leaving 11 bases of the junction unmatched. Germline lookup yields CDR1 DFQATT and CDR2 SNEGSKA (reference sequence). The CDR3 is made up of 17 amino acids. CDR3 protein: CSARAAGGAGGNYGYTF. Here the CDR3 DNA reads TGCAGTGCTAGAGCCGCAGGGGGCGCCGGCGGTAACTATGGCTACACCTTC.

The chain couples TRBV6-5 to TRBJ2-4; D gene uncertain. The CDR3 has 15 amino acids. The V end was cut by 0 bases, the J end by 1 base, with 7 bases between. Per the germline V gene, CDR1 is MNHEY and CDR2 is SVGAGI. In DNA form, the CDR3 reads TGTGCCAGCAGTTACTCGATGGTCGCCAAAAACATTCAGTACTTC. Translation: CASSYSMVAKNIQYF.

This clonotype turned up a few times. The J gene is TRBJ2-7, the V gene TRBV27; weak D call: TRBD2 (5 bases). Trimming took off 5 bases at V and 2 bases at J, with 16 bases between the two ends. The length of the CDR3 is 15 residues. CDR1 and CDR2 from the germline V gene are MNHEY and SMNVEV (reference sequence). The CDR3 bases are TGTGCCAGCAGTCTGTTCCTGGGGAGCCCCTACGAGCAGTACTTC. Residues: CASSLFLGSPYEQYF.

Written as DNA, the CDR3 is TGTGCCAGCAGTACCGTGAAAAGCACTAACTATGGCTACACCTTC. Its translation is CASSTVKSTNYGYTF. The chain is built from TRBV6-5 and TRBJ1-2, with D uncertain. The V end was cut by 5 bases, the J end by 0 bases, with 13 bases between. The CDR3 is 15 residues long. Per germline, CDR1 MNHEY and CDR2 SVGAGI.